This TCR beta chain originates from a study of T cell changes during pregnancy in multiple sclerosis. CDR3 length equals 14 residues. The germline CDR1 and CDR2 sequences are LNHDA and SQIVND (reference sequence). Losses at the gene ends were 7 bases for V and 3 bases for J; bases not matched to a gene: 7. Profiling relied on immunoSEQ multiplex PCR, and the TCRdb table lists in-frame clones only, not all of them. This table holds roughly 30,000 clones, 89% found once. This TCR derives from a female donor with multiple sclerosis, enrolled in a pregnancy study. The sample consisted of CD8+ T cells from peripheral blood mononuclear cells, taken after pregnancy. The chain carries TRBV19 and TRBJ1-1; 8 bases agree with TRBD1. The DNA for the CDR3 is TGTGCCAGTAAGGTCGGACAGGGCGACACTGAAGCTTTCTTT. It encodes CASKVGQGDTEAFF.